A selection of T cell receptor beta chains follows, all from one sample in a study of T-cell reconstitution after alpha-beta-depleted transplantation in children. TCRdb reprocessed the PCR reads via MiXCR and lists one record per CDR3 protein. The data hold 25,000 to 30,000 distinct CDR3 sequences, with about 6.2% observed a single time. Sequencing was performed on PBMCs, mostly from graft donor cells, taken 180 days after TCRalphabeta/CD19-depleted stem cell transplant. Every receptor here comes from a male patient younger than 18 who had a stem cell transplant for acute myeloid leukemia, so the T cells may come from the graft donor. CDR3s include the opening cysteine and the closing phenylalanine or tryptophan. The order of the fields is J gene, V gene, D gene, clone size, CDR3 protein, CDR3 DNA. The D gene is left open where the match is weak. Clone size, where shown, is once, few, many, or a class for clones that have expanded.

j_call: TRBJ2-1; v_call: TRBV4-2; d_call: TRBD2; clone_size: .; cdr3_aa: CASSSRTGLAGRFYEQFF; cdr3_nt: TGTGCCAGCAGCTCAAGAACAGGACTAGCGGGACGTTTTTATGAGCAGTTCTTC
j_call: TRBJ2-2; v_call: TRBV6-2/TRBV6-3; d_call: TRBD2; clone_size: many; cdr3_aa: CASSPTIASGANTGELFF; cdr3_nt: TGTGCCAGCAGTCCCACCATCGCTAGCGGGGCGAACACCGGGGAGCTGTTTTTT
j_call: TRBJ2-1; v_call: TRBV7-9; d_call: TRBD2; clone_size: many; cdr3_aa: CASSRTSGRANEQFF; cdr3_nt: TGTGCCAGCAGCCGGACTAGCGGGAGGGCCAATGAGCAGTTCTTC
j_call: TRBJ2-7; v_call: TRBV6-2/TRBV6-3; d_call: TRBD2; clone_size: many; cdr3_aa: CASSSRLAGVVYEQYF; cdr3_nt: TGTGCCAGCAGTTCGAGACTAGCGGGAGTTGTTTACGAGCAGTACTTC
j_call: TRBJ2-2; v_call: TRBV30; d_call: TRBD1; clone_size: many; cdr3_aa: CAWSGQGNTGELFF; cdr3_nt: TGTGCCTGGAGTGGACAGGGGAACACCGGGGAGCTGTTTTTT
j_call: TRBJ1-5; v_call: TRBV29-1; d_call: .; clone_size: many; cdr3_aa: CSVAAGSNQPQHF; cdr3_nt: TGCAGCGTTGCCGCGGGTAGCAATCAGCCCCAGCATTTT
j_call: TRBJ2-7; v_call: TRBV7-6; d_call: TRBD1; clone_size: .; cdr3_aa: CASSKPSGTGDYEQYF; cdr3_nt: TGTGCCAGCAGCAAGCCATCCGGGACAGGGGACTACGAGCAGTACTTC
j_call: TRBJ1-3; v_call: TRBV11-2; d_call: TRBD1; clone_size: many; cdr3_aa: CASSLSGTERNTIYF; cdr3_nt: TGTGCCAGCAGCTTGTCCGGGACAGAAAGAAACACCATATATTTT
j_call: TRBJ2-1; v_call: TRBV7-8; d_call: .; clone_size: many; cdr3_aa: CASSLWRPSYNEQFF; cdr3_nt: TGTGCCAGCAGCTTGTGGAGGCCCTCCTACAATGAGCAGTTCTTC
j_call: TRBJ2-3; v_call: TRBV11-2; d_call: .; clone_size: many; cdr3_aa: CASSPYPRYTQYF; cdr3_nt: TGTGCCAGCAGCCCTTACCCTCGGTATACGCAGTATTTT
j_call: TRBJ1-2; v_call: TRBV20-1; d_call: .; clone_size: many; cdr3_aa: CSARDSDRLSAGYTF; cdr3_nt: TGCAGTGCTAGAGATAGTGACAGGTTATCGGCTGGCTACACCTTC
j_call: TRBJ2-7; v_call: TRBV5-1; d_call: .; clone_size: many; cdr3_aa: CATSDRTGSYEQYF; cdr3_nt: TGCGCCACCAGCGACAGGACGGGCTCCTACGAGCAGTACTTC
j_call: TRBJ2-7; v_call: TRBV29-1; d_call: TRBD2; clone_size: many; cdr3_aa: CSATGTSTEQYF; cdr3_nt: TGCAGCGCGACCGGGACTAGCACTGAGCAGTACTTC
j_call: TRBJ2-5; v_call: TRBV3-1; d_call: .; clone_size: many; cdr3_aa: CASSQDGPGRTQYF; cdr3_nt: TGTGCCAGCAGCCAAGATGGGCCCGGGAGAACCCAGTACTTC